The 6 T cell receptor beta chains presented below share a single source sample, sequenced in a study of vaccination and CD4 T cells after COVID-19 (dated by TCRdb to the early 2020s). Libraries were constructed by PCR. Sequencer: Illumina iSeq 100. DNA from cultured CD4+ T cells underwent TCR sequencing with the Oncomine TCR Beta short-read assay at the Johns Hopkins FTIC core. TCRdb reprocessing: public reads trimmed at Q25 with fastp, clones called with MiXCR, in-frame beta chains kept. Each entry merges the rows of one CDR3 protein and shows their most common DNA and genes. The sample table lists 15,000 to 20,000 distinct CDR3 sequences, 45% to 60% of them with a count of one. 8% to 9.5% of the sample lies in the top ten. What these receptors recognize is not known. Per the publication, the treatment or condition label means: roughly 10-day PBMC culture with coronavirus spike peptide pools or control peptides (ViraFEST assay).

Sequenced sample: CD4+ T cells from blood, cultured in vitro. The receptor set was obtained from a human donor who had recovered from COVID-19.

The chain uses TRBV7-3 and TRBJ2-2; 10 nucleotides agree with TRBD2. J was trimmed by 0 bases and V by 5 bases; bases with no gene match: 3. Germline V gene data show CDR1 as SGHTA and CDR2 as FQGTGA. The CDR3 is 16 residues long. The CDR3 is CASSRAGGPNTGELFF. Here the CDR3 DNA reads TGTGCCAGCAGCCGAGCGGGAGGGCCGAACACCGGGGAGCTGTTTTTT.

The CDR3 loop reads CASSKQGAHEQYF. The CDR3 DNA reads as TGTGCCAGCAGTAAACAGGGGGCGCACGAGCAGTACTTC. This chain connects TRBV6-1 to TRBJ2-7, with TRBD1 matching 9 bases. Unmatched junction bases numbered 4, after V lost 5 bases and J lost 5 bases. Germline-derived CDR1 and CDR2 are MNHNS and SASEGT. The CDR3 is 13 amino acids.

The J gene is TRBJ1-2, the V gene TRBV7-9, with D uncertain. With 5 bases removed from V and 5 bases from J, the gap between germline ends came to 21 bases. Germline V lookup: CDR1 SEHNR, CDR2 FQNEAQ (reference sequence). CDR3 length equals 16 residues. DNA for the CDR3: TGTGCCAGCAGCCTTCCGGCTGGGTCTTTTGGGTATGGCTACACCTTC. This encodes CASSLPAGSFGYGYTF.

The J gene is TRBJ1-2, the V gene TRBV6-2 or TRBV6-3; TRBD1 matches 8 bases. V gave up 6 bases and J gave up 6 bases; unmatched junction bases: 9. This CDR3 has 14 amino acids. From germline, CDR1 is MNHEY and CDR2 SVGEGT. The CDR3 DNA reads TGTGCCAGCAGCACCCACGGACAGGGCGATGGCTACACCTTC. Its translation is CASSTHGQGDGYTF.

The chain recombines TRBV28 with TRBJ1-5; D uncertain. Trimming took off 9 bases at V and 3 bases at J, with 6 bases between the two ends. This CDR3 is 11 amino acids long. Germline CDR1 MDHEN, CDR2 SYDVKM. The chain's CDR3 is CASRDNQPQHF. Written as DNA, the CDR3 is TGTGCCAGTCGAGACAATCAGCCCCAGCATTTT.

V and J are TRBV10-3 and TRBJ1-5, with unresolved D. The CDR3 contains 12 residues. Deletions cut 6 bases from V and 5 bases from J, with 8 bases between. Looked up from germline, CDR1 is ENHRY and CDR2 is SYGVKD. CDR3 bases: TGTGCCATCAGAGACATAGATCAGCCCCAGCATTTT. Protein product: CAIRDIDQPQHF.